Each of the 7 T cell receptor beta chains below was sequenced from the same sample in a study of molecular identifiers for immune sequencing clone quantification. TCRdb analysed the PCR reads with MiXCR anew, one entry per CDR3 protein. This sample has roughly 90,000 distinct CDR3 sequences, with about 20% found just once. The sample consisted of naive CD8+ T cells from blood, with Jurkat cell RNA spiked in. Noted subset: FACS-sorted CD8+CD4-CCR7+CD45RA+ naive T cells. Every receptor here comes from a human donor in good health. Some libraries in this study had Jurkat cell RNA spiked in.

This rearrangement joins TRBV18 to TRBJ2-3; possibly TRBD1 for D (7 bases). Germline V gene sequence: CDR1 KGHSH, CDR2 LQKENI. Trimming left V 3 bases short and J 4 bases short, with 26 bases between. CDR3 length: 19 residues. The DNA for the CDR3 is TGTGCCAGCTCACCTTCTCTTAGGGGGCGGAGGGTATTTTCAGATACGCAGTATTTT. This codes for CASSPSLRGRRVFSDTQYF.

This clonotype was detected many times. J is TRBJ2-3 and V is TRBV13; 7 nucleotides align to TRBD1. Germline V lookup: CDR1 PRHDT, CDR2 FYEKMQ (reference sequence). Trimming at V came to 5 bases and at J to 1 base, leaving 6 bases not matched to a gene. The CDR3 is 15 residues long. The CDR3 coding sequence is TGTGCCAGCAGCCCAAGGGGGCTTGGCACAGATACGCAGTATTTT. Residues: CASSPRGLGTDTQYF.

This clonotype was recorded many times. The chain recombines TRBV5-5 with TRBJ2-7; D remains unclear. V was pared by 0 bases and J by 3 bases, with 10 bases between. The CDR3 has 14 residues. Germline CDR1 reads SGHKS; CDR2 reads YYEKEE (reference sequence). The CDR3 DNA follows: TGTGCCAGCAGCTTGGAGGTGGCCTTCTACGAGCAGTACTTC. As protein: CASSLEVAFYEQYF.

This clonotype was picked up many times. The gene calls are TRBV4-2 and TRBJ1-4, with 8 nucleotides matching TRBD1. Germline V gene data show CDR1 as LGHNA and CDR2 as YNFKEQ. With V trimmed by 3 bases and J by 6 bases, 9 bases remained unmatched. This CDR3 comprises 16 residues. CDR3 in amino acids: CASSQDKTGGHEKLFF. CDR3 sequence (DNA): TGTGCCAGCAGCCAGGACAAAACAGGGGGGCATGAAAAACTGTTTTTT.

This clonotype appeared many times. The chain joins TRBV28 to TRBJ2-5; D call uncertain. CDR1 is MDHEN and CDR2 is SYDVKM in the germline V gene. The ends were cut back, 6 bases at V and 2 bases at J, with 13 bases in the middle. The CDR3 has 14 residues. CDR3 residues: CASRLHDRQETQYF. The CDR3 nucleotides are TGTGCCAGCAGATTACACGATAGACAAGAGACCCAGTACTTC.

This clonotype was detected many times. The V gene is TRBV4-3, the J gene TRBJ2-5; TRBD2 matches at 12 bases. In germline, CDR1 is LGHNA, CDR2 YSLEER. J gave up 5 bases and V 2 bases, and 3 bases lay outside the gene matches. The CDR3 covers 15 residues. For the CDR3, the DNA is TGCGCCAGCAGCCAACTAGCGGGAGGGCTTGAGACCCAGTACTTC. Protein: CASSQLAGGLETQYF.

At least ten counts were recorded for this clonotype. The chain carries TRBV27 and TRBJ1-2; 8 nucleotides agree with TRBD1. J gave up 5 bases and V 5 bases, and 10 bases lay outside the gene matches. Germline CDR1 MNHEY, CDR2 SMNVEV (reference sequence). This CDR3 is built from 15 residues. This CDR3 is CASSPLSGQGYGYTF. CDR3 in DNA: TGTGCCAGCAGTCCTCTTTCCGGACAGGGTTATGGCTACACCTTC.